Sequencing of this T cell receptor beta chain was carried out in a study of regulatory T cells in long-lasting Graves disease (dated by TCRdb to the early 2020s). With regard to the full study: Patients with newly diagnosed Graves' disease had been on antithyroid drugs for under 3 months. Peripheral blood TCR sequencing and RNA sequencing compared persistent Graves' disease patients with newly diagnosed Graves' disease patients. The study was registered as a clinical trial and conducted in China. TCR sequencing covered 13 persistent and some 20 newly diagnosed Graves' disease patients, around 33 samples in total.

What the study reported, not specific to this receptor: Compared with newly diagnosed patients, persistent Graves' disease patients had lower TCR Shannon entropy and fewer highly expanded clones, which suggests clonal expansion. Sequencing and analysis were restricted to the TCR beta chain. Persistent disease showed preferential use of TRBV28, TRBJ1-2 and TRBJ2-5, whereas newly diagnosed disease favored TRBV20-1 and TRBJ2-1. Because the primary lesion, thyroid tissue, could not be accessed, the study looked at peripheral blood alone. The small sample size was acknowledged by the authors as a limitation that may reduce accuracy. A larger number of public clonotypes was shared among persistent patients (around 2,700) than among newly diagnosed patients (roughly 980).

V lost 5 bases and J lost 6 bases, and the count of bases not matched to a germline gene is 3. From the cysteine up to the phenylalanine, the CDR3 has a length of 14 residues. Only the CDR3 portion is preserved as DNA: 42 bases, with reading frame beginning at the first base. This clonotype was counted between two and nine times. Its antigen has not been determined. No much larger clonotype is one base removed from it; base qualities were not supplied. Interpreted using the paper, the time point label stands for: newly diagnosed GD, antithyroid drugs for less than 3 months. RNA was extracted from PBMCs in TRIzol for both TCR sequencing and RNA sequencing. The diagnosis of Graves' disease was made according to American Thyroid Association guidelines. Patients were recruited from an endocrinology department in Xi'an, China. From each patient, about 9 milliliters of peripheral blood was collected into an EDTA anticoagulant tube. Ficoll Paque Plus density gradient separation was used to isolate PBMCs, and no further T cell sorting was performed. RNA quality was checked with an Agilent 2100 Bioanalyzer and agarose gel, and concentration with a NanoDrop 2000.

Receptor libraries were prepared by multiplex PCR. Sequencer: Illumina HiSeq 4000. CDR3 regions were amplified by Arm-PCR with iRepertoire HTBI primers to construct TCR beta libraries. Gel purification was performed on PCR products prior to sequencing. As for the authors' bioinformatics: Gene usage analysis of CDR3 amino acid clonotypes used the approximately 62 TRBV and more than 13 TRBJ segments found across samples. COPE and FqMerger were used to merge the filtered high-quality paired reads into contigs. BLAST was used to align contigs to the IMGT TRBV, TRBD and TRBJ reference genes, and CDR3 was defined following IMGT. Any clonotype with a frequency above 0.1% was counted as a highly expanded clone. Shannon entropy was used to measure repertoire diversity, and the Gini coefficient was used to measure V-J evenness. A clonotype was considered public if more than one individual shared it. TCRdb redid the processing of the public reads, applying fastp at Q25 and MiXCR, and retained in-frame beta chains. Every entry covers one CDR3 protein and lists the most common genes and DNA from its rows. In this record, the V and J calls reflect TCRdb's handling and not the investigators' own analysis. In all, the sample holds some 400,000 distinct CDR3 sequences, and 14% to 15% of those were seen once. The ten largest make up over 15% of the sample.

These same records also appear under a second study, on T cells in Graves' hyperthyroidism and ophthalmopathy. The second source states: Stable Graves' hyperthyroidism was defined as the absence of progression to ophthalmopathy over 18 months of follow-up. Hyperthyroidism patients were newly diagnosed, had a disease duration of under 2 months, and were aged 18 to 65 years. Exclusion was applied to patients with uncontrolled infections, other autoimmune diseases, pregnancy or lactation. Clinical symptoms, serum thyroxine and TRAb, thyroid ultrasound, and orbital computed tomography formed the basis for the diagnoses. The first round of RT-PCR for the TCR CDR3 was performed with the HTBI primer set and the Qiagen OneStep RT-PCR kit. Most expanded thyroid clonotypes (frequency above 0.001) were also detected in blood, a finding suggesting that blood repertoires may reflect thyroid immune responses. Ophthalmopathy was separated from stable hyperthyroidism by a 13 V-J signature model, with about 88% sensitivity and about 81% specificity obtained in cross-validation and 80%/75% obtained in testing. In validation, progression to ophthalmopathy was predicted by the model with 70.59% sensitivity and 72.22% specificity, a median of about 6 months before onset. TCR V-J signatures able to tell the groups apart were searched for in a discovery cohort of 95 or so patients, of whom under 45 had Graves' ophthalmopathy and about 55 had stable Graves' hyperthyroidism. Prospective prediction of ophthalmopathy was tested in an independent validation cohort of 18 to 20 hyperthyroidism patients and 17 patients who later progressed to ophthalmopathy. The 75 to 100 discovery patients were divided at random into training and test sets in a 7:3 ratio. In several Graves' hyperthyroidism patients, the study also compared T-cell repertoires from thyroid tissue with T-cell repertoires from blood. Once sampling was done, hyperthyroidism patients were given methimazole at a starting dose of 30 mg daily, whereas ophthalmopathy patients were given high-dose intravenous methylprednisolone. The libraries were constructed in a second round of multiplex PCR and then size-selected and purified. Libraries were sequenced paired-end with 100 bp reads on an Illumina HiSeq2000. SOAPnuke was used to process the raw data, removing reads that contained adapters or uncalled bases, had a mean Phred below 15, or lacked an exact match to the constant primer or identifier. COPE v1.2.5 was used to merge high-quality paired reads, and clonotypes were defined as unique nucleotide sequences. MiTCR v1.1 was used to align clonotypes to the IMGT TRBV, TRBD and TRBJ reference segments. Analysis was restricted to V-J combinations with a frequency above 0.0001, which covered 99.2% of repertoires. A TCS score was defined as the ratio between F50 (clonal expansion) and ExV (chaos), using BLOSUM62-based TCRdist between CDR3 peptides within each V-J. Welch's t-statistics and random forest reduced 450 to 600 V-J features to roughly 13, which were used in a naive Bayes classifier (R e1071). Sample size was not statistically predetermined, and blinding of investigators to group allocation was not performed. TCR Vbeta CDR3 sequencing of 130 to 150 peripheral blood samples (over 40 ophthalmopathy, 75 to 85 hyperthyroidism and approximately 17 progressor patients) is reported in the paper.

The sequences come from peripheral blood mononuclear cells (PBMCs), collected at new diagnosis, from a patient treated with antithyroid drugs. The source of this sequence is a woman aged 25 to 39 with Graves disease. Donor details come from another sample of the same person, matched by shared clones. Recombination connected TRBV12-3 or TRBV12-4 to TRBJ2-1, with 11 bases matching TRBD1. Here is the DNA: TGTGCCAGCAGTCGGACAGGGGGCTGCAATGAGCAGTTCTTC. Its protein reads: CASSRTGGCNEQFF.